This T cell receptor beta chain was profiled in a study of cytomegalovirus exposure and HLA in healthy donors. Study-level points and caveats: The majority of TCR sequences were rare, yet some public TCRs appeared in many donors. A previous analysis found most TCR beta V segments productive roughly 90% or roughly 30% of the time. Several of the most significant clusters appeared linked to common viral pathogens, based on a later analysis.

The primer mix had 60 Vbeta and 13 Jbeta primers. TCRdb's copy holds only in-frame clones and misses some; the assay was immunoSEQ multiplex PCR. Of about 100,000 clones in the sample, about 79% were seen once. This clone has more than one count but fewer than ten. The antigen is unknown. V was clipped by 4 bases and J by 5 bases, with 26 bases between them. In germline, CDR1 is MNHNS, CDR2 SASEGT. The CDR3 is 19 amino acids. Sequenced sample: PBMCs. The sequence was obtained from a female donor in good health and CMV-seropositive. V gene TRBV6-1 combines with J gene TRBJ1-4; D is possibly TRBD1 (5 bases). The CDR3 loop reads CASSAAQGRVYSLNEKLFF. The CDR3 DNA is TGTGCCAGCAGTGCCGCCCAAGGCAGGGTCTATTCTTTAAATGAAAAACTGTTTTTT.